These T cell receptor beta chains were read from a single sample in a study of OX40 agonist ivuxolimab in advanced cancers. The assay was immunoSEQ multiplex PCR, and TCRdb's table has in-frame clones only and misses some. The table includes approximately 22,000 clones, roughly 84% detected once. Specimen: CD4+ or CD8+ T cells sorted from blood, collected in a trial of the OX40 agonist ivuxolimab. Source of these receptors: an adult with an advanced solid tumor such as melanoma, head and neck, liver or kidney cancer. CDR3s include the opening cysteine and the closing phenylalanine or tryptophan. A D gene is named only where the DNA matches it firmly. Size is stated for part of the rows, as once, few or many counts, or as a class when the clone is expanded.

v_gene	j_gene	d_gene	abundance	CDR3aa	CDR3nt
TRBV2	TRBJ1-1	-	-	CASSPFTTANTEAFF	TGTGCCAGCAGTCCATTTACGACAGCTAACACTGAAGCTTTCTTT
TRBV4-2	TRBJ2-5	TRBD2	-	CASSQGGEGGMETQYF	TGTGCCAGCAGCCAAGGCGGAGAGGGAGGGATGGAGACCCAGTACTTC
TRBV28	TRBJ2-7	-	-	CASSATGTGSYEQYF	TGTGCCAGCAGTGCCACAGGGACGGGGTCCTACGAGCAGTACTTC
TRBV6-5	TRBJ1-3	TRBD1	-	CASRGGTGYGNTIYF	TGTGCCAGCAGGGGCGGGACAGGGTACGGAAACACCATATATTTT
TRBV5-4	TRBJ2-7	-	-	CASSPATNHEQYF	TGTGCCAGCAGCCCTGCGACTAACCACGAGCAGTACTTC
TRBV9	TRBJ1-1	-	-	CASSARVNTEAFF	TGTGCCAGCAGCGCTCGAGTGAACACTGAAGCTTTCTTT
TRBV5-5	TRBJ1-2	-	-	CASSLALGTDLKTYGYTF	TGTGCCAGCAGCTTGGCCTTGGGGACCGATTTAAAGACCTATGGCTACACCTTC
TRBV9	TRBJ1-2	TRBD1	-	CASSSRSSLLGGNYGYTF	TGTGCCAGCAGCTCGAGATCTAGCCTGCTAGGGGGCAACTATGGCTACACCTTC
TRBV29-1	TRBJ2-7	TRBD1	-	CSAQESPGQGTEQYF	TGCAGCGCACAAGAGTCTCCGGGACAGGGGACCGAGCAGTACTTC
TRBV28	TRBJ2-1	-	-	CASSTKLVGEQFF	TGTGCCAGCAGCACTAAACTAGTGGGTGAGCAGTTCTTC
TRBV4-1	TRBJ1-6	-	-	CASSQVSRELVYSPLHF	TGCGCCAGCAGCCAAGTGTCCAGGGAACTAGTTTATTCACCCCTCCACTTT
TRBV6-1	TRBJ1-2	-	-	CASSESGVNRPQDYGYTF	TGTGCCAGCAGTGAATCGGGGGTAAACAGGCCCCAGGACTATGGCTACACCTTC
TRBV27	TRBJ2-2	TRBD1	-	CASSSYGTGVAGELFF	TGTGCCAGCAGTTCGTACGGGACAGGGGTCGCCGGGGAGCTGTTTTTT
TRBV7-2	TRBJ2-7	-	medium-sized	CASSLEFSQSPYEQYF	TGTGCCAGCAGCTTAGAGTTTAGTCAATCCCCCTACGAGCAGTACTTC
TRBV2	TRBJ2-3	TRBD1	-	CASQGVRDSGTQYF	TGTGCCAGTCAGGGGGTCCGGGATTCTGGTACGCAGTATTTT
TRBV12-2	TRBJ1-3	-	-	CASRLSGGNTIYF	TGTGCAAGTCGCTTATCGGGGGGAAACACCATATATTTT
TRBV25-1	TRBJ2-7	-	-	CASSEGSLPSREQYF	TGTGCCAGCAGTGAAGGGTCTTTACCTTCGCGGGAGCAGTACTTC
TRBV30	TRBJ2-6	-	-	CAWGRLSSGANVLTF	TGTGCCTGGGGCAGGCTTAGCTCTGGGGCCAACGTCCTGACTTTC
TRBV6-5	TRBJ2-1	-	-	CASGGIRGEQFF	TGTGCCAGCGGGGGGATCCGGGGTGAGCAGTTCTTC
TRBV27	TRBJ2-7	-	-	CASSQTGTHPYEQYF	TGTGCCAGCAGTCAAACCGGGACGCATCCCTACGAGCAGTACTTC
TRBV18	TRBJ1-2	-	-	CASSPRSQGDDGYTF	TGTGCCAGCTCACCACGGTCCCAAGGGGATGATGGCTACACCTTC
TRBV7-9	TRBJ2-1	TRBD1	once	CASSSLDRGRDEQFF	TGTGCCAGCAGCTCGCTAGACAGGGGTAGGGATGAGCAGTTCTTC
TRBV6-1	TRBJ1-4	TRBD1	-	CASSVHPGQGTEKLFF	TGTGCCAGCAGTGTCCATCCGGGACAGGGAACCGAAAAACTGTTTTTT
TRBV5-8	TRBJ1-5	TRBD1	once	CASSHGQGSNQPQHF	TGTGCCAGCAGCCACGGACAGGGGTCCAATCAGCCCCAGCATTTT
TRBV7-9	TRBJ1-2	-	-	CASSLVLRGAKGYTF	TGTGCCAGCAGCTTAGTCTTGCGGGGAGCCAAGGGCTACACCTTC
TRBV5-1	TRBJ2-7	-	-	CASSFWDGVSYEQYF	TGCGCCAGCAGCTTTTGGGACGGAGTTTCCTACGAGCAGTACTTC
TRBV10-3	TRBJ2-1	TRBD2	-	CAISPGLAGGRYNEQFF	TGTGCCATCAGCCCAGGACTAGCGGGGGGGCGTTACAATGAGCAGTTCTTC
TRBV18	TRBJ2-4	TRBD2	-	CASSPPGGFQNIQYF	TGTGCCAGCTCACCACCGGGAGGGTTCCAAAACATTCAGTACTTC
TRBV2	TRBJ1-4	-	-	CASKGDHNEKLFF	TGTGCCAGCAAAGGGGACCACAATGAAAAACTGTTTTTT
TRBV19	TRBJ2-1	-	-	CASSIVQGGGKSGLSYNEQFF	TGTGCCAGTAGTATAGTGCAGGGAGGCGGTAAAAGCGGACTCTCCTACAATGAGCAGTTCTTC
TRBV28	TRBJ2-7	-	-	CASGPPGPNGVYEQYF	TGTGCCAGCGGTCCGCCGGGCCCTAATGGAGTGTACGAGCAGTACTTC
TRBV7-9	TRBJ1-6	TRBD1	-	CASTVGQFNSPLHF	TGTGCCAGCACCGTGGGACAGTTTAATTCACCCCTCCACTTT
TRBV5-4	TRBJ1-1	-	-	CASSQDRTHMNTEAFF	TGTGCCAGCAGCCAGGACCGAACTCACATGAACACTGAAGCTTTCTTT
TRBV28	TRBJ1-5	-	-	CASSSARNRNQPQHF	TGTGCCAGCAGTTCAGCACGGAACCGCAATCAGCCCCAGCATTTT
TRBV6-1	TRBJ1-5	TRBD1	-	CASGGGQGRNQPQHF	TGTGCCAGCGGAGGGGGACAGGGACGGAATCAGCCCCAGCATTTT
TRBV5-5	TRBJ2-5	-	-	CASSLQGGRETQYF	TGTGCCAGCAGCTTGCAGGGGGGTCGTGAGACCCAGTACTTC
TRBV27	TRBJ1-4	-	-	CASSPRGGNEKLFF	TGTGCCAGCAGTCCCCGAGGGGGGAATGAAAAACTGTTTTTT
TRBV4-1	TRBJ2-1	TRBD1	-	CASSLRDRGYDEQFF	TGCGCCAGCAGCCTCCGGGACAGGGGGTATGATGAGCAGTTCTTC